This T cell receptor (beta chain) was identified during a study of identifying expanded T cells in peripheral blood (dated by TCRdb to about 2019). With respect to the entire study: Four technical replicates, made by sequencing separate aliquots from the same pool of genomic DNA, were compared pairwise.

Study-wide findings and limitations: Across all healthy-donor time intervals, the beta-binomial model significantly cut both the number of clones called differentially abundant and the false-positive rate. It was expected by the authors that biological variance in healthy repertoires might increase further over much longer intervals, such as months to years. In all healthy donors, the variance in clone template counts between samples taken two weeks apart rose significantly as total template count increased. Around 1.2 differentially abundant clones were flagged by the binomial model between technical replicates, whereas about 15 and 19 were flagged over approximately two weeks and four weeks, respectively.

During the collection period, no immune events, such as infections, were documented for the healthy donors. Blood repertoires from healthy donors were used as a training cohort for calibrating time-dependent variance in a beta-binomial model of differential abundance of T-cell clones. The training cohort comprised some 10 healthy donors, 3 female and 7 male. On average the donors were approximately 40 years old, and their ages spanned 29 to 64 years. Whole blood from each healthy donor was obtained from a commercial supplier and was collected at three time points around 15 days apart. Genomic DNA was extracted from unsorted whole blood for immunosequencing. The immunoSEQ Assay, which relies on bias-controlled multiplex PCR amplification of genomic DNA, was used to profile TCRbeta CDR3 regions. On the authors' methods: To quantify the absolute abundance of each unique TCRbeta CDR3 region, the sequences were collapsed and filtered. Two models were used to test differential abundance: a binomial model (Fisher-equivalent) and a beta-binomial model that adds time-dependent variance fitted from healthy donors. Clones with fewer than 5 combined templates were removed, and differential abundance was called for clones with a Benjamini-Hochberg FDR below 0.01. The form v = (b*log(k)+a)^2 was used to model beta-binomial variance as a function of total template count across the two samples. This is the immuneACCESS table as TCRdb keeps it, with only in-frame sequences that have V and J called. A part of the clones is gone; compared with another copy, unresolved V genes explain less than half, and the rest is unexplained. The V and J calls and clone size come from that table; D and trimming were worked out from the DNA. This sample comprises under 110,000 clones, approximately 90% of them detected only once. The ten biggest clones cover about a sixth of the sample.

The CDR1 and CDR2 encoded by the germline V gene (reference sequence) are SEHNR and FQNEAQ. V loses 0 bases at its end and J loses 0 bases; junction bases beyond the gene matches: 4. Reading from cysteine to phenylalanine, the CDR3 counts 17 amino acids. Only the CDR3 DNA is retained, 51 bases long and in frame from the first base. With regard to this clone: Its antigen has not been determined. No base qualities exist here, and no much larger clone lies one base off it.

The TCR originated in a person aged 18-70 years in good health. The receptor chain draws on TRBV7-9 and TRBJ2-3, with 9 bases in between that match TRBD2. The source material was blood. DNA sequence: TGTGCCAGCAGCTTAGCGATGACTAGCGGTAGCACAGATACGCAGTATTTT. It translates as CASSLAMTSGSTDTQYF.